Only a few counts were recorded for the clone carrying this T cell receptor beta chain. Its antigen is currently unknown. The CDR3 contains 14 residues. CDR1 is SGHRS and CDR2 is YFSETQ in the germline V gene. The V end was cut by 4 bases, the J end by 0 bases, with 10 bases between. This sample is drawn from a study of identical twins. Study observations and caveats: Rather than following the same donors, the conclusions depended on cross-sectional statistical analysis. Insertions were fewer in abundant cord blood beta clonotypes, whereas memory repertoires showed none of this pattern. Among monozygotic twins, out-of-frame TCR alpha sharing exceeded what models predicted.

After template switching added a universal primer site, the resulting cDNA carried unique molecular identifiers. TCRdb processed the 5' RACE reads anew with MiXCR; each CDR3 protein has one entry. This table holds 500,000 to 600,000 distinct CDR3 sequences, around 20% found once. The sample also formed part of further work on T cells expressing NK-cell markers.

The V and J genes are TRBV5-1 and TRBJ1-1, with D maybe TRBD1 (5 bases). Specimen: CD4+ T cells sorted from blood. The sequence was collected from a woman between 18 and 30 years old in good health. In DNA, the CDR3 is TGCGCCAGCAGCATTGACAGATTGAACACTGAAGCTTTCTTT. It specifies CASSIDRLNTEAFF.